The source of this TCR beta chain is a study of cytomegalovirus exposure and HLA in healthy donors. Details on this clone: Its antigen is unidentified.

This CDR3 has 15 residues. Germline V gene sequence: CDR1 MDHEN, CDR2 SYDVKM. Trimming left V 6 bases short and J 2 bases short, with 17 bases between. Amplification used 60 Vbeta primers and 13 Jbeta primers. Assay: immunoSEQ multiplex PCR; the TCRdb copy retains only in-frame clones and omits some. The sample lists 80,000 to 95,000 clones; roughly four fifths were seen once. General observations from the study: Later, an analysis found that common viral pathogens appeared to be linked with several of the most significant clusters. Indistinguishable V segments, including TRBV6-2 and TRBV6-3, were excluded.

Sequencing was done on a sample of PBMCs. The rearrangement joins TRBV28 to TRBJ2-7, with a possible D match to TRBD1 (7 bases). This sequence originates from a woman aged 18-35 years in good health and CMV-seropositive. The CDR3 loop is CASRSAGTEAYEQYF. CDR3 bases: TGTGCCAGCAGGTCGGCGGGGACAGAAGCCTACGAGCAGTACTTC.